These 2 T cell receptor beta chains came from one sample sequenced in a study of beta chain features in type 1 diabetes. The isolated RNA, all of it, was reverse transcribed, so expressed TCRB transcripts were what got sequenced. Method: immunoSEQ multiplex PCR; TCRdb's copy keeps in-frame clones and lacks some. The table lists 400,000 to 550,000 clones, more than 9.5% of them singletons. The specimen was naive CD4+ T cells from blood. These receptors all come from a woman aged 18-29 years in good health.

This clone showed up just a few times. The chain carries TRBV6-5 and TRBJ2-7; no clear D. CDR3 length: 11 residues. Deletions cut 10 bases from V and 7 bases from J, with 14 bases between. The germline V gene encodes CDR1 MNHEY and CDR2 SVGAGI. As DNA, the CDR3 is TGTGCCAAACCCTCCGTCGGGGAGCAGTACGTC. As protein: CAKPSVGEQYV.

Only a few counts were recorded for this clone. This chain joins TRBV20-1 and TRBJ2-5; D is unclear. Germline V gene lookup returns CDR1 DFQATT and CDR2 SNEGSKA (reference sequence). This CDR3 is 11 amino acids long. V lost 5 bases and J 5 bases, leaving 9 bases between the germline ends. The CDR3 DNA follows: TGCAGTGCTCAACGGCGGGAGACCCAGTACTTC. This sequence encodes CSAQRRETQYF.